These 13 T cell receptor beta chains were all obtained from the same sample, sequenced in a study of OX40 agonist ivuxolimab in advanced cancers. Sequencing used immunoSEQ multiplex PCR; TCRdb keeps in-frame clones, though not all of them. Here the sample spans 53,000 or so clones, just under 85% being singletons. Here the sequenced sample was CD4+ or CD8+ T cells sorted from blood, taken in a trial of the OX40 agonist ivuxolimab. The receptor set was obtained from an adult with an advanced solid tumor such as melanoma, head and neck, liver or kidney cancer.

V is TRBV4-1 and J is TRBJ2-5, with 7 positions matching TRBD2. The CDR3 sequence is 15 residues long. Germline CDR1 is MGHRA and CDR2 is YSYEKL. V shed 1 base, J shed 5 bases, and the junction held 7 bases outside the gene matches. The CDR3 DNA reads TGCGCCAGCAGCCAAGGGCGGGAGTATTGGGAGACCCAGTACTTC. This translates into CASSQGREYWETQYF.

The V and J genes are TRBV11-3 and TRBJ2-7; TRBD1 matches at 9 bases. The J segment lost 3 bases and the V segment lost 5 bases, leaving 5 bases of the junction unmatched. This CDR3 contains 14 residues. The germline V gene encodes CDR1 SGHNT and CDR2 YENEEA. The CDR3 loop reads CASSKDRGDYEQYF. The CDR3 DNA reads TGTGCCAGCAGCAAAGACAGGGGGGACTACGAGCAGTACTTC.

The chain has TRBV5-1 and TRBJ1-2; D might be TRBD1 (6 bases). CDR3 length equals 14 residues. V was trimmed by 7 bases and J by 3 bases, leaving 16 bases between them. In germline, CDR1 is SGHRS, CDR2 YFSETQ. CDR3 nucleotide sequence: TGCGCCAGCGCGGCAGGGGTGATTGACTATGGCTACACCTTC. Amino acids: CASAAGVIDYGYTF.

The chain carries TRBV5-6 and TRBJ2-2; 8 positions match TRBD1. The V and J ends lost 4 bases and 3 bases, in that order; junction bases with no gene match: 5. CDR1 and CDR2 from the germline V gene are SGHDT and YYEEEE. The CDR3 length is 15 residues. This CDR3 reads CASSIRTGYTGELFF. CDR3 sequence (DNA): TGTGCCAGCAGCATAAGGACAGGGTACACCGGGGAGCTGTTTTTT.

V usage is TRBV5-1 and J usage is TRBJ2-1; 7 positions match TRBD1. Per the germline V gene, CDR1 is SGHRS and CDR2 is YFSETQ. The CDR3 has 13 residues. The V gene end was trimmed by 6 bases and the J gene end by 7 bases; junction bases not matched to a gene: 7. The CDR3 reads CASTRQGENEQFF. The DNA for the CDR3 is TGCGCCAGCACGCGACAGGGAGAGAATGAGCAGTTCTTC.

This clone showed up just once. CDR3 nucleotide sequence: TGTGCCAGCAGACTCGGGGCCTCGAACACCGGGGAGCTGTTTTTT. Encoded protein: CASRLGASNTGELFF. V usage is TRBV9 and J usage is TRBJ2-2; TRBD1 or TRBD2 may be the D gene (5 bases each). The V gene's germline CDR1 is SGDLS and CDR2 YYNGEE. The CDR3 is 15 amino acids. V shed 5 bases and J shed 0 bases, with 11 bases lying between them.

The gene calls are TRBV6-5 and TRBJ2-7; possibly TRBD2 for D (6 bases). Trimming removed 2 bases from V and 0 bases from J, with 11 bases in between. This CDR3 contains 15 residues. From germline, CDR1 is MNHEY and CDR2 SVGAGI. The CDR3 loop reads CASSYRDGGSYEQYF. CDR3 DNA: TGTGCCAGCAGTTACCGGGACGGGGGCTCCTACGAGCAGTACTTC.

The rearrangement uses TRBV27 and TRBJ2-5; D not certain. Per the germline V gene, CDR1 is MNHEY and CDR2 is SMNVEV (reference sequence). V was pared by 6 bases and J by 1 base, with 9 bases between. CDR3 length equals 13 residues. The CDR3 DNA reads as TGTGCCAGCAGAAAAGGGTCCCAAGAGACCCAGTACTTC. Protein sequence: CASRKGSQETQYF.

The V and J genes are TRBV6-4 and TRBJ1-1; TRBD1 might be the D (6 bases). V was trimmed by 4 bases and J by 1 base, leaving 7 bases between them. The CDR3 loop spans 13 amino acids. Germline lookup yields CDR1 MRHNA and CDR2 SNTAGT. The CDR3 sequence: CASSATGNTEAFF. The DNA of the CDR3 is TGTGCCAGCAGTGCGACAGGGAACACTGAAGCTTTCTTT.

This chain links TRBV19 with TRBJ2-1; 11 positions match TRBD1. Germline CDR1 and CDR2: LNHDA and SQIVND (reference sequence). V trimming: 1 base; J trimming: 14 bases; junction bases outside the gene matches: 4. The CDR3 has 13 residues. DNA for the CDR3: TGTGCCAGTAGTATAGGGGGACAGGGGGAGAAGTTCTTC. It is translated as CASSIGGQGEKFF.

With respect to this clone: The same CDR3 also results from other DNA sequences found in this sample. The V and J genes are TRBV18 and TRBJ2-3; D remains unclear. V lost 1 base, J lost 3 bases, and 2 bases lay in between. Per the germline V gene, CDR1 is KGHSH and CDR2 is LQKENI. The CDR3 has 12 amino acids. The CDR3 DNA reads as TGTGCCAGCTCACCACGAACAGATACGCAGTATTTT. This codes for CASSPRTDTQYF.

On this clone itself: The junction shows a germline mismatch at one end, possibly a read error. The J gene is TRBJ2-3, the V gene TRBV6-1; 7 nucleotides agree with TRBD1. The germline gives CDR1 MNHNS, CDR2 SASEGT. The CDR3 covers 14 residues. CDR3 region: CASSVLQGTDAQYF. In nucleotides, the CDR3 is TGTGCCAGCAGTGTTCTACAGGGGACAGATGCGCAGTATTTT.

V is TRBV5-4 and J is TRBJ1-4; 8 positions match TRBD1. Germline trimming cut 5 bases from V and 8 bases from J; bases unmatched to any gene: 2. Germline V gives CDR1 SGHNT, CDR2 YYREEE (reference sequence). The length of the CDR3 is 12 residues. The DNA for the CDR3 is TGTGCCAGCAGTGGGACAGGAGAAAAACTGTTTTTT. Its translation is CASSGTGEKLFF. Together with reference TRBV5-4 and TRBJ1-4, the CDR3 gives the full variable domain: ETGVTQSPTHLIKTRGQQVTLRCSSQSGHNTVSWYQQALGQGPQFIFQYYREEENGRGNFPPRFSGLQFPNYSSELNVNALELDDSALYLCASSGTGEKLFFGSGTQLSVL.